This T cell receptor (beta chain) was identified during a study of blood T cells in healthy people across ages. The CDR3 has 15 residues. Trimming left V 4 bases short and J 1 base short, with 17 bases between. In germline, CDR1 is DFQATT, CDR2 SNEGSKA (reference sequence). Sample-barcoded 5' priming and a J-beta primer mix drove a second PCR of roughly 7 to 11 cycles. TCRdb independently ran MiXCR on the 5' RACE reads; one entry per CDR3 protein. The sample includes roughly 1,800,000 distinct CDR3 sequences, about 50% of them seen just once. The sample, approximately 10 milliliters of peripheral blood, was drawn from each donor. Researchers isolated at least 6.5 million PBMCs per sample. The amount of total RNA extracted per sample was at least 5 micrograms.

Sequences were obtained from blood. The sequence derives from a middle-aged woman in good health. V is TRBV20-1 and J is TRBJ2-7; D gene ambiguous. The CDR3 spells CSATDLRSASYEQYF. Here the CDR3 DNA reads TGCAGTGCTACAGATCTACGTTCGGCGTCCTACGAGCAGTACTTC.